The next 26 T cell receptor beta chains were all read from a single sample in a study of shared clonotypes between healthy human individuals. This table comes from immunoSEQ multiplex PCR, and its TCRdb copy is limited to in-frame clones, with some not included. Of millions of clones in the sample, around 90% were seen once. The sample was naive CD4+ T cells sorted from blood. Subset denoted: CD45RA+ positively selected. The receptors shown here come from a young man in good health.

This chain joins TRBV7-9 and TRBJ2-7; no clear D gene. V gave up 1 base and J gave up 5 bases, with 12 bases separating them. From germline, CDR1 is SEHNR and CDR2 FQNEAQ (reference sequence). There are 14 residues in the CDR3. CDR3 in amino acids: CASSLGQMSHEQYF. In DNA form, the CDR3 reads TGTGCCAGCAGCTTAGGCCAGATGAGCCACGAGCAGTACTTC.

A note on this clone: Other DNA sequences in this sample translate to the same CDR3. J is TRBJ2-4 and V is TRBV25-1, with D unresolved. The V gene lost 1 base and the J gene lost 0 bases, with 7 bases spanning the gap. Germline V gene lookup returns CDR1 MGHDK and CDR2 SYGVNS. The CDR3 spans 15 residues. CDR3 nucleotides: TGTGCCAGCAGTGAATCCGGAGTAGCCAAAAACATTCAGTACTTC. Translated: CASSESGVAKNIQYF.

The chain employs TRBV25-1 and TRBJ1-2; TRBD1 aligns across 9 bases. V lost 4 bases to trimming and J lost 3 bases; unmatched junction nucleotides: 12. This CDR3 contains 17 residues. Germline V CDR1 and CDR2: MGHDK, SYGVNS. The CDR3 loop is CASSGGQGSIKDYGYTF. For the CDR3, the DNA is TGTGCCAGCAGTGGGGGACAGGGCAGCATTAAAGACTATGGCTACACCTTC.

The J gene is TRBJ2-1, the V gene TRBV11-3; TRBD2 might be the D (5 bases). The CDR3 runs to 14 residues. Germline values: CDR1 SGHNT, CDR2 YENEEA. V lost 1 base, J lost 6 bases, and 10 bases lay in between. The CDR3 DNA sequence: TGTGCCAGCAGCTTAGGGCGGGCTAGCAATGAGCAGTTCTTC. It specifies CASSLGRASNEQFF.

The chain has TRBV7-2 and TRBJ2-3; D is unresolved. Germline V gives CDR1 SGHTA, CDR2 FQGNSA. The V end lost 10 bases, the J end lost 0 bases, and 8 bases lay between the germline ends. The CDR3 runs 12 residues. The CDR3: CATSDSTDTQYF. CDR3 DNA: TGTGCCACCTCTGATAGCACAGATACGCAGTATTTT.

V gene TRBV4-3 combines with J gene TRBJ2-1; TRBD2 matches at 11 bases. Germline trimming cut 1 base from V and 9 bases from J; bases unmatched to any gene: 5. Per germline, CDR1 LGHNA and CDR2 YSLEER. This CDR3 contains 15 residues. CDR3 coding DNA: TGCGCCAGCAGCCAAGGTAGCGGGAGGGCCATTGAGCAGTTCTTC. Translating gives CASSQGSGRAIEQFF.

The chain carries TRBV5-4 and TRBJ2-3; a weak D match, TRBD1 (5 bases). The germline V gene encodes CDR1 SGHNT and CDR2 YYREEE (reference sequence). The CDR3 loop spans 15 amino acids. V lost 5 bases and J 5 bases, leaving 18 bases between the germline ends. The CDR3 nucleotides read TGTGCCAGCAGGCAGGGCGGCAGGGCCGAAGATACGCAGTATTTT. Its protein is CASRQGGRAEDTQYF.

This clone came up a few times. The genes are TRBV2 and TRBJ1-6, with D hard to call. V lost 5 bases to trimming and J lost 7 bases, with 9 bases between them. Germline V gene lookup returns CDR1 SNHLY and CDR2 FYNNEI. The CDR3 consists of 13 residues. The CDR3 DNA sequence: TGTGCCAGCAGTCTACGGAGAAATTCACCCCTCCACTTT. Its translation: CASSLRRNSPLHF. Full variable domain (rest looked up from reference TRBV2 and TRBJ1-6): EPEVTQTPSHQVTQMGQEVILRCVPISNHLYFYWYRQILGQKVEFLVSFYNNEISEKSEIFDDQFSVERPDGSNFTLKIRSTKLEDSAMYFCASSLRRNSPLHFGNGTRLTVT.

This chain uses TRBV19 with TRBJ2-7; TRBD2 aligns across 10 bases. Per germline, CDR1 LNHDA and CDR2 SQIVND (reference sequence). Trimming cost V 3 bases and J 3 bases; bases outside gene matches: 5. The CDR3 is made up of 15 amino acids. CDR3 DNA: TGTGCCAGTAGTATCGTAGCGGGAGGATACTACGAGCAGTACTTC. Protein product: CASSIVAGGYYEQYF.

This sequence joins TRBV28 and TRBJ1-5; D is unresolved. The V gene lost 5 bases and the J gene lost 4 bases, with 21 bases spanning the gap. CDR3 length: 17 residues. Germline CDR1 MDHEN, CDR2 SYDVKM. CDR3 sequence: CASSLPPGWKSNQPQHF. CDR3 nucleotides: TGTGCCAGCAGTCTCCCCCCTGGGTGGAAATCAAATCAGCCCCAGCATTTT.

V and J are TRBV11-3 and TRBJ2-1, with D perhaps given as TRBD1 or TRBD2 (5 bases each). The V gene's germline CDR1 is SGHNT and CDR2 YENEEA. V was pared by 0 bases and J by 0 bases, with 9 bases between. The CDR3 consists of 16 residues. CDR3 sequence reads: CASSLDGADSYNEQFF. DNA of the CDR3: TGTGCCAGCAGCTTAGACGGGGCGGACTCCTACAATGAGCAGTTCTTC.

The J gene is TRBJ1-2, the V gene TRBV28; D may be TRBD1 (5 bases). The V gene's germline CDR1 is MDHEN and CDR2 SYDVKM. The CDR3 contains 16 residues. V was trimmed by 3 bases and J by 5 bases, leaving 19 bases between them. Written as DNA, the CDR3 is TGTGCCAGCAGTTTTTCTTCCCTAGCAGGGACTTATGGCTACACCTTC. Translated: CASSFSSLAGTYGYTF.

This chain links TRBV29-1 with TRBJ2-2; TRBD1 is a possible D gene (5 bases). The germline CDR1 and CDR2 sequences are SQVTM and ANQGSEA. CDR3 size: 16 residues. V gave up 4 bases and J gave up 2 bases, with 17 bases separating them. The CDR3 is CSVVPDRPRNTGELFF. The DNA of the CDR3 is TGCAGCGTTGTCCCAGACAGACCGCGTAACACCGGGGAGCTGTTTTTT.

The rearrangement links TRBV5-5 to TRBJ1-2, with D hard to call. The CDR3 is made up of 15 amino acids. Trimming removed 6 bases at V and 4 bases at J, with 19 bases between. Germline CDR1 SGHKS, CDR2 YYEKEE (reference sequence). The CDR3 DNA reads as TGTGCCAGCACCCTACGGCAGATAGTGGGCTATGGCTACACCTTC. Amino acids: CASTLRQIVGYGYTF.

The V gene is TRBV5-4, the J gene TRBJ2-7, with D perhaps given as TRBD1 or TRBD2 (5 bases each). The V end was cut by 0 bases, the J end by 2 bases, with 9 bases between. The germline V gene encodes CDR1 SGHNT and CDR2 YYREEE (reference sequence). The CDR3 extends over 14 amino acids. The CDR3: CASSLVREPYEQYF. CDR3 DNA: TGTGCCAGCAGCTTGGTCAGGGAGCCCTACGAGCAGTACTTC. Using reference TRBV5-4 and TRBJ2-7 for the parts outside the CDR3, the full variable domain is ETGVTQSPTHLIKTRGQQVTLRCSSQSGHNTVSWYQQALGQGPQFIFQYYREEENGRGNFPPRFSGLQFPNYSSELNVNALELDDSALYLCASSLVREPYEQYFGPGTRLTVT.

The CDR3 DNA sequence: TGTGCCAGCAGCTTAATGCTAGCGGGACGGGAGACCCAGTACTTC. Its protein is CASSLMLAGRETQYF. The J gene is TRBJ2-5, the V gene TRBV7-2; TRBD2 matches 9 bases. The CDR3 is 15 amino acids. J was trimmed by 5 bases and V by 2 bases; bases with no gene match: 6. Germline V gene data show CDR1 as SGHTA and CDR2 as FQGNSA.

The rearrangement links TRBV19 to TRBJ2-2; 7 positions match TRBD1. Germline trimming cut 5 bases from V and 4 bases from J; bases unmatched to any gene: 4. This CDR3 contains 14 residues. CDR1 is LNHDA and CDR2 is SQIVND in the germline V gene (reference sequence). The CDR3: CASSLTGATGELFF. The CDR3 DNA follows: TGTGCCAGTAGTTTAACAGGGGCCACCGGGGAGCTGTTTTTT.

The chain joins TRBV7-9 to TRBJ2-3, with 9 positions matching TRBD2. The J segment lost 2 bases and the V segment lost 0 bases, leaving 3 bases of the junction unmatched. The length of the CDR3 is 16 residues. Germline-derived CDR1 and CDR2 are SEHNR and FQNEAQ (reference sequence). The CDR3 DNA is TGTGCCAGCAGCTTAGCAGCTAGCGGGGACACAGATACGCAGTATTTT. As protein: CASSLAASGDTDTQYF.

With regard to this clone: The same CDR3 arises from other DNA sequences in this sample as well. This sequence joins TRBV5-1 and TRBJ2-6; no clear D. Trimming took 4 bases from V and 2 from J, leaving 4 bases between them. Germline CDR1 is SGHRS and CDR2 is YFSETQ. The CDR3 has 13 amino acids. The CDR3 coding sequence is TGCGCCAGCAGCCCCCCTGGGGCCAACGTCCTGACTTTC. It specifies CASSPPGANVLTF.

About this clone: At the DNA level, this CDR3 is encoded by other sequences in the same sample as well. The chain has TRBV27 and TRBJ1-2; 7 bases agree with TRBD1. The CDR3 has 14 residues. CDR1 is MNHEY, CDR2 SMNVEV, per germline (reference sequence). Losses at the gene ends were 5 bases for V and 4 bases for J; bases not matched to a gene: 7. In DNA, the CDR3 is TGTGCCAGCAGTAAACAGGGGATCGGCTATGGCTACACCTTC. Amino acids: CASSKQGIGYGYTF.

This rearrangement joins TRBV14 to TRBJ2-1; 7 bases fit TRBD1. CDR1 is SGHDN, CDR2 FVKESK, per germline. Germline trimming cut 2 bases from V and 3 bases from J; bases unmatched to any gene: 4. This CDR3 is built from 15 residues. The CDR3 nucleotides read TGTGCCAGCAGCCAACTCCGACAGGGCTACAATGAGCAGTTCTTC. Translated: CASSQLRQGYNEQFF.

The DNA for the CDR3 is TGTGCTAGTGGTTTCGGACAGGGTTCATTAGTCAACTATGGCTACACCTTC. Translation gives CASGFGQGSLVNYGYTF. The V gene is TRBV12-5, the J gene TRBJ1-2; 8 nucleotides line up with TRBD1. The J segment lost 2 bases and the V segment lost 3 bases, leaving 11 bases of the junction unmatched. CDR3 size: 17 residues. Germline CDR1 is LGHNT and CDR2 is FRNRAP.

V is TRBV25-1 and J is TRBJ1-3; no firm D call. Trimming shortened V by 1 base and J by 4 bases, and 5 bases separated the two germline ends. Germline CDR1 is MGHDK and CDR2 is SYGVNS. This CDR3 has 13 residues. CDR3 amino acids: CASSEFGGNTIYF. The CDR3 nucleotides are TGTGCCAGCAGTGAATTCGGGGGAAACACCATATATTTT.

The V call is TRBV10-3, the J call TRBJ2-7, with D perhaps assigned TRBD1 or TRBD2 (5 bases each). The V end was cut by 0 bases, the J end by 5 bases, with 14 bases between. Germline V gene data show CDR1 as ENHRY and CDR2 as SYGVKD. The CDR3 contains 15 residues. The CDR3 reads CAISESGIRGNEQYF. The CDR3 coding sequence is TGTGCCATCAGTGAGTCAGGCATACGGGGCAACGAGCAGTACTTC.

V gene TRBV10-3 combines with J gene TRBJ2-5, with unresolved D. CDR3 length: 17 amino acids. Trimming took off 0 bases at V and 1 base at J, with 15 bases between the two ends. From germline, CDR1 is ENHRY and CDR2 SYGVKD. CDR3 residues: CAISESMTVGVQETQYF. CDR3 bases: TGTGCCATCAGTGAGTCGATGACGGTTGGGGTCCAAGAGACCCAGTACTTC.

The chain carries TRBV10-3 and TRBJ1-2, with unresolved D. Germline-derived CDR1 and CDR2 are ENHRY and SYGVKD. The CDR3 consists of 14 residues. Trimming removed 3 bases from V and 4 bases from J, with 12 bases in between. The CDR3 reads CAISDTGSSYGYTF. The CDR3 nucleotides read TGTGCCATCAGTGACACGGGCAGCTCCTATGGCTACACCTTC.